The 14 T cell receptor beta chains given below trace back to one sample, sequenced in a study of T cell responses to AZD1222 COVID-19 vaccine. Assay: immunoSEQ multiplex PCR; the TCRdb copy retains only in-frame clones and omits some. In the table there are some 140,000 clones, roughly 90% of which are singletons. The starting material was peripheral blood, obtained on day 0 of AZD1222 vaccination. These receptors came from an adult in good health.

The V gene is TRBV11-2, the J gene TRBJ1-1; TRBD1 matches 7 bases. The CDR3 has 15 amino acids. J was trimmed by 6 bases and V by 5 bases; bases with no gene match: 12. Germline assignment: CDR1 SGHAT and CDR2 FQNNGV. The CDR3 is CASSLTTGLVAEAFF. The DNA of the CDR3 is TGTGCCAGCAGCCTAACGACAGGGCTTGTCGCTGAAGCTTTCTTT.

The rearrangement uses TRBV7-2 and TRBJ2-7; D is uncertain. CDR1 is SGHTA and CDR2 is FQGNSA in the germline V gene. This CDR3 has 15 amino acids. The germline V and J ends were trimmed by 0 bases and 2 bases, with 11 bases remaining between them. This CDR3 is CASSLAKTGPYEQYF. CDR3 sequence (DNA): TGTGCCAGCAGCTTAGCAAAGACGGGTCCCTACGAGCAGTACTTC. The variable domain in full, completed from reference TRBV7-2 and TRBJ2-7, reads GAGVSQSPSNKVTEKGKDVELRCDPISGHTALYWYRQSLGQGLEFLIYFQGNSAPDKSGLPSDRFSAERTGGSVSTLTIQRTQQEDSAVYLCASSLAKTGPYEQYFGPGTRLTVT.

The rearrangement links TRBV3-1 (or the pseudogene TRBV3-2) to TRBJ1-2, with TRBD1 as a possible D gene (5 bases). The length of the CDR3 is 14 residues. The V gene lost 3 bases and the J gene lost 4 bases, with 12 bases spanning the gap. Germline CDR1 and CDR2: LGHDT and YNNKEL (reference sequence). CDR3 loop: CASSQGGLIYGYTF. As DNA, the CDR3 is TGTGCCAGCAGCCAGGGGGGACTGATCTATGGCTACACCTTC.

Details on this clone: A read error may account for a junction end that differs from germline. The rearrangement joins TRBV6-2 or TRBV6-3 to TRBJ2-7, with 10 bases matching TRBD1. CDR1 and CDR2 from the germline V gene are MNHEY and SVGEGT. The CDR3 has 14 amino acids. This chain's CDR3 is CASSYWTGGYEQYF. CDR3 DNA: TGTGCCAGCAGCTACTGGACAGGGGGCTACGAGCAGTACTTC.

The CDR3 region has the DNA TGTGCCAGCAGACGGGGACAGACCTCCAAGCCCCAGCATTTT. Translating gives CASRRGQTSKPQHF. This chain connects TRBV5-8 to TRBJ1-5, with 7 nucleotides matching TRBD1. There are 14 residues in the CDR3. Germline V gene data show CDR1 as SGHTS and CDR2 as YDEGEE. J gave up 8 bases and V 5 bases, and 10 bases lay outside the gene matches.

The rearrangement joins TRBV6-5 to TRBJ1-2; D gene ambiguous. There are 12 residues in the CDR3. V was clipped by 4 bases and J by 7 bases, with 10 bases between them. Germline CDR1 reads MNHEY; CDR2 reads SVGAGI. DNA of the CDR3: TGTGCCAGCAGTTTTTCAGTGAGTGGCTACACCTTC. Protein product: CASSFSVSGYTF.

The CDR3 region has the DNA TGTGCCATCCGGGGGTTCCTTCCCGGTGACAACTATGGCTACACCTTC. This gives the protein CAIRGFLPGDNYGYTF. This chain uses TRBV10-3 with TRBJ1-2, with a tentative D call TRBD1 (5 bases). CDR1 is ENHRY and CDR2 is SYGVKD in the germline V gene. Trimming cost V 8 bases and J 2 bases, with 21 bases left between them. The CDR3 loop spans 16 amino acids.

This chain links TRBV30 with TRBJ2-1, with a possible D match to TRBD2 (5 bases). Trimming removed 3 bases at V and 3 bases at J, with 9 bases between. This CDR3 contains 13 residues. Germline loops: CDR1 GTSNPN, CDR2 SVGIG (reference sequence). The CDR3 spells CAWRSGNYNEQFF. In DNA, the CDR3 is TGTGCCTGGAGATCGGGAAACTACAATGAGCAGTTCTTC. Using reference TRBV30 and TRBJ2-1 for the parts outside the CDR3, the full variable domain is SQTIHQWPATLVQPVGSPLSLECTVEGTSNPNLYWYRQAAGRGLQLLFYSVGIGQISSEVPQNLSASRPQDRQFILSSKKLLLSDSGFYLCAWRSGNYNEQFFGPGTRLTVL.

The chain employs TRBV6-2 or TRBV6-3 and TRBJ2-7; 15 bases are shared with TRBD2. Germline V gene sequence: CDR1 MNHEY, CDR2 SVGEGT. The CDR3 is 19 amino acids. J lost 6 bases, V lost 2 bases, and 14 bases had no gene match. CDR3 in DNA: TGTGCCAGCAGTTACGCCGGGACTAGCGGGAGGCGAGGGTACAGCGAGCAGTACTTC. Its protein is CASSYAGTSGRRGYSEQYF.

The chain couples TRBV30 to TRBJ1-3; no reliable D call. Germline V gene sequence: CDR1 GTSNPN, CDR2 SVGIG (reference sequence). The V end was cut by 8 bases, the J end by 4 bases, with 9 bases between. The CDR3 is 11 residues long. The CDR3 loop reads CARRLGNTIYF. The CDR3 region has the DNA TGTGCCAGACGCCTCGGAAACACCATATATTTT. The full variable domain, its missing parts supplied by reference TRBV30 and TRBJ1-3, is SQTIHQWPATLVQPVGSPLSLECTVEGTSNPNLYWYRQAAGRGLQLLFYSVGIGQISSEVPQNLSASRPQDRQFILSSKKLLLSDSGFYLCARRLGNTIYFGEGSWLTVV.

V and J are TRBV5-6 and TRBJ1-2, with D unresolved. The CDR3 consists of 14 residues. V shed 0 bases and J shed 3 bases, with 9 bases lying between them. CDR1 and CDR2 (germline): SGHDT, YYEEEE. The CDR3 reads CASSLANRDYGYTF. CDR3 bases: TGTGCCAGCAGCTTGGCCAATAGAGACTATGGCTACACCTTC. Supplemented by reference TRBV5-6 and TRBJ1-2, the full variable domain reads DAGVTQSPTHLIKTRGQQVTLRCSPKSGHDTVSWYQQALGQGPQFIFQYYEEEERQRGNFPDRFSGHQFPNYSSELNVNALLLGDSALYLCASSLANRDYGYTFGSGTRLTVV.

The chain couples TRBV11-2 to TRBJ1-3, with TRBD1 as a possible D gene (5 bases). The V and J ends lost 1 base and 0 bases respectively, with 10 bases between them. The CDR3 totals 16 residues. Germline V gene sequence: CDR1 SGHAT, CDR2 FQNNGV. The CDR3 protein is CASSLVGGSSGNTIYF. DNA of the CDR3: TGTGCCAGCAGCTTAGTCGGGGGATCCTCTGGAAACACCATATATTTT.

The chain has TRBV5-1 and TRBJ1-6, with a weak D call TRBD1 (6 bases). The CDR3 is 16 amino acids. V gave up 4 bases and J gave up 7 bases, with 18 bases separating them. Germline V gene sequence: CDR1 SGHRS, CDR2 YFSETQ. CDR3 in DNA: TGCGCCAGCAGCCCATCGACAGGAGGAGGCAATTCACCCCTCCACTTT. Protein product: CASSPSTGGGNSPLHF.

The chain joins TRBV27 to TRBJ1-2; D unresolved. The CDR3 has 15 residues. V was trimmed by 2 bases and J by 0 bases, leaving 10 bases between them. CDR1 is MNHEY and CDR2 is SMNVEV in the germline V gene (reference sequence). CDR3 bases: TGTGCCAGCAGTTTAGATGGGAAAGCTAACTATGGCTACACCTTC. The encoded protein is CASSLDGKANYGYTF.